The present T cell receptor (beta chain) was sequenced within a study of PD-L1 blockade in urothelial cancer. Time point: pretreatment peripheral blood. Clones were sequenced by immunoSEQ multiplex PCR, and TCRdb holds only the in-frame ones, with some missing. The sample carries approximately 94,000 clones, more than 75% recorded once. In this sample, this clone turned up once. The CDR3 has 15 amino acids. Per the germline V gene, CDR1 is LGHNA and CDR2 is YSLEER. Trimming took off 4 bases at V and 2 bases at J, with 12 bases between the two ends. The receptor comes from a man aged 55 to 70 with urothelial cancer. The specimen was PBMCs, collected around atezolizumab (anti-PD-L1) treatment. V is TRBV4-3 and J is TRBJ1-3; D ambiguous. DNA for the CDR3: TGCGCCAGCAGCCCCGGCGGAGGAACTGGAAACACCATATATTTT. Its protein product is CASSPGGGTGNTIYF.